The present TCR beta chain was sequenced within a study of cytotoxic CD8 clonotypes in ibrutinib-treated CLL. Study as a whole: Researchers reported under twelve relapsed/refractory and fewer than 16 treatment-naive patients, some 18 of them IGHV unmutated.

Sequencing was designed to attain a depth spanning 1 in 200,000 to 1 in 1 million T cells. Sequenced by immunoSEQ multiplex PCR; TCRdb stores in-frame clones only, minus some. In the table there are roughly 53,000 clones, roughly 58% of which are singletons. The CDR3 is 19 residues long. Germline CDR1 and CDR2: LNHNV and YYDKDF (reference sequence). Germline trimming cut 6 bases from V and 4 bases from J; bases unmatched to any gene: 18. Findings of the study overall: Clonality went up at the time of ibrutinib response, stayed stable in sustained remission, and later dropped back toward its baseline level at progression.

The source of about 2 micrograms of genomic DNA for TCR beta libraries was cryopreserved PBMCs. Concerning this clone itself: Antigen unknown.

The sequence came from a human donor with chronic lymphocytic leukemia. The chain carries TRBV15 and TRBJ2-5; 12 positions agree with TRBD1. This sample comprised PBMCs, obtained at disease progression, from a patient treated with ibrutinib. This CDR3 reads CATRGDRGRIELPRETQYF. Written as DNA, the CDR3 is TGTGCCACCAGAGGGGACAGGGGGCGCATCGAGCTGCCGAGAGAGACCCAGTACTTC.